Each of the 3 T cell receptor beta chains below was sequenced from the same sample in a study of vaccination and CD4 T cells after COVID-19. As for treatment: roughly 10-day PBMC culture with coronavirus spike peptide pools or control peptides (ViraFEST assay). Sequencing of DNA taken from cultured CD4+ T cells relied on the Oncomine TCR Beta short-read assay. TCRdb processed the PCR reads anew with MiXCR; each CDR3 protein has one entry. There are about 3,500 distinct CDR3 sequences in the sample; 32% occur only once, and around half lies in the top ten. Their specific antigens are unknown. The sample was CD4+ T cells from blood, cultured in vitro. These receptors were taken from a human donor who had recovered from COVID-19.

This clonotype came up a few times. V and J are TRBV2 and TRBJ1-5; 7 bases match TRBD1. The CDR3 consists of 13 residues. Germline V CDR1 and CDR2: SNHLY, FYNNEI. Trimming removed 9 bases from V and 4 bases from J; junction bases left unmatched: 6. CDR3 loop: CASMGQLNQPQHF. The CDR3 bases are TGTGCCAGTATGGGACAGCTAAATCAGCCCCAGCATTTT.

This chain joins TRBV10-3 and TRBJ2-3, with TRBD2 identical over 7 bases. V shed 0 bases, J shed 4 bases, and the junction held 10 bases outside the gene matches. Per the germline V gene, CDR1 is ENHRY and CDR2 is SYGVKD. The length of the CDR3 is 17 residues. The CDR3 spells CAISESGPGGPSDTQYF. Written as DNA, the CDR3 is TGTGCCATCAGTGAGTCTGGGCCGGGGGGTCCCTCAGATACGCAGTATTTT.

The table lists this clonotype with a few counts. The chain uses TRBV11-2 and TRBJ1-1, with TRBD1 as a possible D gene (6 bases). CDR1 is SGHAT, CDR2 FQNNGV, per germline. V lost 6 bases and J lost 0, with 11 bases in between. The CDR3 totals 14 residues. CDR3 in amino acids: CASRGDTMNTEAFF. The CDR3 coding sequence is TGTGCCAGCAGGGGGGACACAATGAACACTGAAGCTTTCTTT.